This T cell receptor beta chain was sequenced in a study of coeliac disease. To note about this clone: Antigen specificity is unknown.

This table comes from immunoSEQ multiplex PCR, and its TCRdb copy is limited to in-frame clones, with some not included. The data contain about 6,600 clones, about two thirds of them seen just once; the ten biggest clones take up roughly 4%. Regarding the study as a whole: Control samples showed higher TRB and TRG clonality than intraepithelial and lamina propria samples in active celiac disease.

This sequence originates from a woman aged 18 to 35 with active celiac disease. Sequencing was done on a sample of lamina propria lymphocytes from the gut.

CDR3: CASIKDREDGNTIYF. In nucleotides, the CDR3 is TGTGCCAGCATCAAGGACAGGGAAGACGGAAACACCATATATTTT. This chain connects TRBV21-1 to TRBJ1-3; the tabulated D call, TRBD1, remains unverified against the DNA. TRBV21-1 is recorded as a pseudogene. CDR3 length: 15 amino acids.